This T cell receptor beta chain was retrieved from a study of blood T cells in healthy people across ages. Study-level findings and limits: Long-lived donors carried more naive CD4+ cells and greater diversity than aged donors.

Looked up from germline, CDR1 is LGHNT and CDR2 is FRNRAP. J gave up 2 bases and V 5 bases, and 6 bases lay outside the gene matches. The CDR3 is 14 amino acids. A second PCR of about 7 to 11 cycles used a sample-barcoded 5' primer and a J-beta primer mix. TCRdb re-derived calls from the 5' RACE reads in MiXCR, one entry per CDR3 protein. There are over a million distinct CDR3 sequences in the sample; around 59% occur only once, and 6.5% to 8.5% lies in the top ten. Peripheral blood, about 9.4 milliliters per donor, was collected. This clonotype came up a few times. Its antigen is still unknown. The chain couples TRBV12-5 to TRBJ2-7; TRBD1 matches 7 bases. Material: blood. This clonotype originated in a man between 18 and 35 years old in good health. The CDR3 here is CASGPDREPYEQYF. For the CDR3, the DNA is TGTGCTAGTGGTCCCGACAGGGAGCCCTACGAGCAGTACTTC.